Each of the 8 T cell receptor beta chains below was sequenced from the same sample in a study of T-cell reconstitution after alpha-beta-depleted transplantation in children (dated by TCRdb to 2016 to 2018). The label giving this sample's treatment or condition can be read as: allogeneic hematopoietic cell transplantation with graft depleted of TCRalphabeta T cells and CD19 B cells. The library was obtained by PCR. The sequencing machine was an Illumina HiSeq 2500. TCR library preparation used molecular barcoding, with unique molecular identifiers applied to normalize quantification of the TCRbeta repertoire. The public reads were reprocessed in TCRdb via fastp at Q25 and MiXCR, keeping in-frame beta chains. All rows with the same CDR3 protein become a single entry with the most common DNA and genes. The sample table records 600,000 to 800,000 distinct CDR3 sequences; around 12% of these occur just once. The ten largest account for 0.79% of the sample.

The sequenced sample was PBMCs, obtained before TCRalphabeta/CD19-depleted stem cell transplant. The receptors derive from a girl aged 2-15 years with congenital amegakaryocytic thrombocytopenia, due to receive a stem cell transplant.

This clonotype was recorded at least ten times. The chain couples TRBV29-1 to TRBJ2-7, with a possible D match to TRBD2 (5 bases). V gave up 6 bases and J gave up 4 bases, with 16 bases separating them. Germline assignment: CDR1 SQVTM and CDR2 ANQGSEA. The CDR3 extends over 13 amino acids. CDR3 nucleotide sequence: TGCAGCGTCAGAGGGAGAGTAACTTACGAGCAGTACTTC. It translates to CSVRGRVTYEQYF.

This sequence joins TRBV20-1 and TRBJ2-5; 7 bases match TRBD2. The CDR3 consists of 13 residues. V dropped 3 bases and J dropped 7; count of bases not matched to a gene: 8. In germline, CDR1 is DFQATT, CDR2 SNEGSKA (reference sequence). CDR3 protein: CSASYHERGTQYF. In DNA, the CDR3 is TGCAGTGCTAGTTATCATGAGCGGGGGACCCAGTACTTC.

This clonotype has a count of ten or more. The chain couples TRBV25-1 to TRBJ2-1, with 13 bases identical to TRBD2. Germline CDR1 is MGHDK and CDR2 is SYGVNS. The CDR3 sequence is 17 residues long. V trimming: 5 bases; J trimming: 7 bases; junction bases outside the gene matches: 11. The CDR3 sequence is CASSPLALAGGRNEQFF. In DNA form, the CDR3 reads TGTGCCAGCAGTCCCTTGGCACTAGCGGGAGGGAGGAATGAGCAGTTCTTC.

With regard to this clonotype: The germline gene is not matched at one end of the junction; a read error may be the cause. The chain carries TRBV27 and TRBJ2-3; D is uncertain. Germline loops: CDR1 MNHEY, CDR2 SMNVEV (reference sequence). The length of the CDR3 is 16 residues. The CDR3 DNA reads TGTGCCTGCAGTTTTATCCGGGCAGCCACCCCAGATACGCAGTATTTT. Amino acids: CACSFIRAATPDTQYF.

This clonotype was seen many times. The junction departs from the called germline gene at one end, perhaps through a read error. The genes are TRBV12-3 or TRBV12-4 and TRBJ2-2, with a possible D match to TRBD2 (5 bases). CDR3 length: 14 amino acids. The CDR3: CAGSEGTNTGELFF. In DNA form, the CDR3 reads TGTGCCGGCAGCGAGGGAACGAACACCGGGGAGCTGTTTTTT.

Concerning this clonotype: One base away lies a much larger clone, so this may be a sequencing read error. The chain is built from TRBV20-1 and TRBJ2-1, with TRBD1 as a possible D gene (6 bases). The CDR3 contains 13 residues. CDR1 and CDR2 (germline): DFQATT, SNEGSKA (reference sequence). Trimming left V 5 bases short and J 6 bases short, with 14 bases between. The CDR3 DNA follows: TGCAGTGCTGGAAGGGACAACTGCAATGAGCAGTTCTTC. Its protein product is CSAGRDNCNEQFF.

This clonotype was picked up many times. The chain has TRBV4-2 and TRBJ1-1, with D possibly TRBD1 on 5 matching bases. The V gene's germline CDR1 is LGHNA and CDR2 YNFKEQ. The CDR3 runs 16 residues. V was clipped by 5 bases and J by 1 base, with 17 bases between them. CDR3 in DNA: TGTGCCAGCAGCGTACCTGTAGGGACGGCGAACACTGAAGCTTTCTTT. Translating it yields CASSVPVGTANTEAFF.

J is TRBJ1-5 and V is TRBV7-8, with TRBD1 identical over 7 bases. The V segment lost 1 base and the J segment 6 bases; nucleotides outside the gene matches: 6. The CDR3 runs to 15 residues. In germline, CDR1 is SGHVS, CDR2 FQNEAQ. The CDR3 DNA follows: TGTGCCAGCAGCTTAGAGGGGGCGAGGAGTCAGCCCCAGCATTTT. It encodes CASSLEGARSQPQHF.